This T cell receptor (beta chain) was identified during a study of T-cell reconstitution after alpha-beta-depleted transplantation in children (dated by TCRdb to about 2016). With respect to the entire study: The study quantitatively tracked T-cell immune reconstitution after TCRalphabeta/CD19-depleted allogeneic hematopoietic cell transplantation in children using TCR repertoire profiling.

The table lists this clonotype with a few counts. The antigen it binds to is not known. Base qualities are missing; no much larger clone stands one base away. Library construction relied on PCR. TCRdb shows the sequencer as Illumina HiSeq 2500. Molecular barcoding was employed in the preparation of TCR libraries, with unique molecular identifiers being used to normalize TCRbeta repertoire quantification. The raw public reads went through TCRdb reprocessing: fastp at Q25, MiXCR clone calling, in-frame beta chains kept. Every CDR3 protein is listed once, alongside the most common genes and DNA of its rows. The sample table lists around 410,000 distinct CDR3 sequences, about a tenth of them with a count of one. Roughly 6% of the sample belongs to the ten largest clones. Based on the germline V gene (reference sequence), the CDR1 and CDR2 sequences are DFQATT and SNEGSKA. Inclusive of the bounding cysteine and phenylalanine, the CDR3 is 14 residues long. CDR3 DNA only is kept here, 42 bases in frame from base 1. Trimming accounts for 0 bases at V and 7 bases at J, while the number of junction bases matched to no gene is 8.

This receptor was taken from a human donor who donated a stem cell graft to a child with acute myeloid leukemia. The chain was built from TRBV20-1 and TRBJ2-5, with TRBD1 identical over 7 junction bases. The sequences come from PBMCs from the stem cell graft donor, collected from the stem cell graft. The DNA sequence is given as TGCAGTGCTAGAGAACAGGGGCCCCCCGGGACCCAGTACTTC. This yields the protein CSAREQGPPGTQYF.